Described below is a single T cell receptor beta chain sequence and its context. These data originate in a study of T-cell reconstitution after alpha-beta-depleted transplantation in children. Trimming shortened V by 6 bases and J by 2 bases, and 7 bases separated the two germline ends. Germline V gene data show CDR1 as SQVTM and CDR2 as ANQGSEA. The length of the CDR3 is 11 residues. Construction of the TCRbeta library involved unique molecular identifiers. In TCRdb, the PCR reads were re-called with MiXCR into one record per CDR3 protein. The sample includes some 550,000 distinct CDR3 sequences, around 17% of them seen just once.

This clonotype was sampled from a human donor who donated a stem cell graft to a child with acute lymphoblastic leukemia. V gene TRBV29-1 combines with J gene TRBJ2-5; D not certain. Here the sequenced sample was PBMCs from the stem cell graft donor, taken from the stem cell graft. The CDR3, as DNA: TGCAGCGTACGGACGCAAGAGACCCAGTACTTC. Its translation is CSVRTQETQYF. Variable domain in full (rest from reference TRBV29-1 and TRBJ2-5): SAVISQKPSRDICQRGTSLTIQCQVDSQVTMMFWYRQQPGQSLTLIATANQGSEATYESGFVIDKFPISRPNLTFSTLTVSNMSPEDSSIYLCSVRTQETQYFGPGTRLLVL.